This entry features one T cell receptor beta chain sequence. Authors' processing steps: Amplification of reference gene primers provided the estimated nucleated cell counts. Libraries were prepared by immunoSEQ multiplex PCR; TCRdb keeps only in-frame clonotypes and omits some of them. From that table come the V and J calls and clone size; the DNA was used to work out D and trimming. The table records a few hundred thousand clones, 70% to 90% of them present only once. V was trimmed by 3 bases and J by 10 bases, leaving 10 bases between them. The CDR3 runs to 13 residues. Germline CDR1 reads ENHRY; CDR2 reads SYGVKD. The data belong to a study of blood T cell repertoires in COVID-19. Study-level information: From T cells, B-cell-depleted T cells, or PBMCs came the material, which was cDNA or gDNA.

The receptor comes from a man aged 30-40 years who had recovered from COVID-19. The gene calls are TRBV10-3 and TRBJ1-6, with D perhaps TRBD1 (5 bases). The specimen was peripheral blood. The CDR3 region is CAISDTGESPLHF. The CDR3 DNA is TGTGCCATCAGTGATACAGGCGAATCACCCCTCCACTTT.